The rows below give T cell receptor beta chains drawn from one sample of a study of shared clonotypes between healthy human individuals. Clones were read by immunoSEQ multiplex PCR, and TCRdb kept only the in-frame ones, dropping some. The sample has roughly 2.4 million clones, around 95% seen once. The specimen sequenced was naive CD4+ T cells sorted from blood. The receptors come from a young man in good health. Both conserved end residues are trimmed from each CDR3. The D gene is left open where the match is weak.

V	J	D	CDR3
TRBV5-4	TRBJ2-3	-	ASSLDVTASGTDTQY
TRBV18	TRBJ2-7	TRBD1	ASSPPVTGGAPNEQY
TRBV19	TRBJ1-3	TRBD1	ASSIQGASAGNTIY
TRBV6-5	TRBJ1-5	-	ASSYGVRSQPQH
TRBV6-6	TRBJ1-1	-	ASSGGVNTEAF
TRBV4-3	TRBJ2-7	TRBD1	ASSLYPGQGYEQY
TRBV7-3	TRBJ2-3	-	ASSRQARGLSDTQY
TRBV19	TRBJ2-5	TRBD1	ASSLGQNIETQY
TRBV18	TRBJ2-7	-	ASSRARDNSYEQY
TRBV5-5	TRBJ1-2	-	ASSLVQDYGYT
TRBV9	TRBJ2-1	-	ASSVQLANNEQF
TRBV19	TRBJ2-4	-	ASSLSGPTAKNIQY
TRBV19	TRBJ2-5	-	ASSIRGEETQY
TRBV30	TRBJ1-6	TRBD1	AWSSRQGASYNSPLH
TRBV18	TRBJ2-2	-	ASSPPVGTNTGELF
TRBV5-1	TRBJ2-3	TRBD1	ASSSTGARDTQY
TRBV18	-	-	ASSPGSTPSYEQY
TRBV6-5	TRBJ2-2	-	ASRSRAITGELF
TRBV18	TRBJ2-3	-	ASSPPGGDTQY
TRBV2	TRBJ2-7	-	ASSVVIYEQY
TRBV5-1	TRBJ2-5	TRBD2	ASSLEGSGGQETQY
TRBV7-9	TRBJ2-3	TRBD2	ASSSGGLGDTQY
TRBV2	TRBJ2-2	TRBD2	ASRRTSGETGELF
TRBV27	TRBJ1-6	-	AAGGAGVNSPLH
TRBV27	TRBJ1-2	-	ASSLAPRDLDGYT
TRBV10-1	TRBJ2-1	TRBD1	ASSERQGQKSYNEQF
TRBV6-5	TRBJ2-3	-	ASSPQGLDTQY
TRBV9	TRBJ2-2	TRBD1	ASSPLQGPNTGELF
TRBV7-9	TRBJ2-7	TRBD1	ASRGWTGDHEQY
TRBV7-2	TRBJ1-1	-	ASSIQFHNTEAF
TRBV10-1	TRBJ1-2	-	ASSESRGGYYGYT
TRBV5-1	TRBJ2-7	TRBD2	ASSLVPGLASYEQY
TRBV2	TRBJ2-7	-	ASRGNVYEQY
TRBV11-2	TRBJ2-3	TRBD2	ASSLALAGADTQY
TRBV5-1	TRBJ2-7	TRBD1	ASSPATGGAYEQY
TRBV7-8	TRBJ2-7	-	ASSLSEGFEQY
TRBV6-5	TRBJ2-2	TRBD1	ASSLLQGRGELF
TRBV6-1	TRBJ2-4	-	ASRELAATKNIQY
TRBV5-4	TRBJ1-1	-	ASSLGQGHMNTEAF
TRBV19	TRBJ1-4	-	ASSISDVSEKLF
TRBV5-5	TRBJ1-6	TRBD1	ASSYGTGYNSPLH
TRBV5-6	TRBJ2-7	-	ASSRTVEQY
TRBV6-1	TRBJ1-5	-	ASSESWTITGYQPQH
TRBV5-6	TRBJ1-3	-	ASSWTPTGTSGNTIY
TRBV19	TRBJ1-5	-	ASTSLGEPQH
TRBV6-5	TRBJ2-2	-	ASGRSTGELF
TRBV6-1	TRBJ2-7	-	ASSGIQVLSYEQY
TRBV4-3	TRBJ2-2	-	ASSQGTLGELF
TRBV19	TRBJ1-1	TRBD1	ASTRGVGTEAF
TRBV6-1	TRBJ1-4	-	ASRDGTNEKLF
TRBV6-5	TRBJ2-7	-	ASSYSGQLYEQY
TRBV30	TRBJ2-3	TRBD1	AWNGEDRGGTDTQY
TRBV2	TRBJ1-4	-	ASSEKGVLSEKLF
TRBV5-4	TRBJ2-3	TRBD1	ASSPGQYRTDTQY
TRBV19	TRBJ1-3	TRBD1	ASSSAAGQGYSGNTIY
TRBV18	TRBJ2-7	TRBD1	ASSKGQVYEQY
TRBV5-4	TRBJ2-2	TRBD1	ASSPSTRGQGVRYTGELF